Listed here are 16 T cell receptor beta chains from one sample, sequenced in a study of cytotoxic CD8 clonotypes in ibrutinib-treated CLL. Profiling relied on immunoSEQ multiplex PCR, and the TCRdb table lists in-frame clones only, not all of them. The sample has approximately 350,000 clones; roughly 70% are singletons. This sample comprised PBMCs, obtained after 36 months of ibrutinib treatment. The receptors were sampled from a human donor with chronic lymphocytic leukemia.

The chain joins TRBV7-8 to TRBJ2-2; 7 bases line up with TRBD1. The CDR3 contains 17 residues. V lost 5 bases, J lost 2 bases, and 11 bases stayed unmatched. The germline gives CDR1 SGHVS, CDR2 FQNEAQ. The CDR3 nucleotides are TGTGCCAGCAGCCCAATGACAGGGAGTGGTAACACCGGGGAGCTGTTTTTT. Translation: CASSPMTGSGNTGELFF.

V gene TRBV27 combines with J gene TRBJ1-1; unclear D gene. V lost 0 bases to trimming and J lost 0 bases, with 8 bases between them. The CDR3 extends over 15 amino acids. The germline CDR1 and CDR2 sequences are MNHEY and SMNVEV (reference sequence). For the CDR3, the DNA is TGTGCCAGCAGTTTATCGAAGCGCGTGAACACTGAAGCTTTCTTT. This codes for CASSLSKRVNTEAFF.

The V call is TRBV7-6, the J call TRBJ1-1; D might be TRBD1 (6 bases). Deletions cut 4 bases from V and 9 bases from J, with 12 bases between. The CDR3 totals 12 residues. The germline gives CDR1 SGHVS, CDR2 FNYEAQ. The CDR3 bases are TGTGCCAGCAGCTCGGGGGGGCTTCAAGCTTTCTTT. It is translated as CASSSGGLQAFF.

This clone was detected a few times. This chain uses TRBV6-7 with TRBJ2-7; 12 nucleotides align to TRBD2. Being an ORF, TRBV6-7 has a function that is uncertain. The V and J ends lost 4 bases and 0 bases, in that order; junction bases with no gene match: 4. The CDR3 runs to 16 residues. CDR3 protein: CASSSTSGGSSYEQYF. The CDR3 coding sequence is TGTGCCAGCAGTTCCACTAGCGGGGGGTCCTCCTACGAGCAGTACTTC.

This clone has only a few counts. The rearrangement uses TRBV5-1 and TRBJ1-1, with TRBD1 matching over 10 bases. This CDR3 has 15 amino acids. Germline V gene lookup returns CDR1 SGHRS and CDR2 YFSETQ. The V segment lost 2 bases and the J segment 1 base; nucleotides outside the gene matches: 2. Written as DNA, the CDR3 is TGCGCCAGCAGCTTTCGGACAGGGGGGAACACTGAAGCTTTCTTT. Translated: CASSFRTGGNTEAFF. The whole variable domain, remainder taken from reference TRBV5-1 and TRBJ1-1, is KAGVTQTPRYLIKTRGQQVTLSCSPISGHRSVSWYQQTPGQGLQFLFEYFSETQRNKGNFPGRFSGRQFSNSRSEMNVSTLELGDSALYLCASSFRTGGNTEAFFGQGTRLTVV.

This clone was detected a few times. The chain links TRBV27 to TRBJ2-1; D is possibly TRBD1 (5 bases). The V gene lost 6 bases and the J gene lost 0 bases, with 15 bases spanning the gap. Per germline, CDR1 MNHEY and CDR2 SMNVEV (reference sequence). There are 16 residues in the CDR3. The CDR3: CASSRRQSSSYNEQFF. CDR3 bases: TGTGCCAGCAGCCGGAGACAGTCAAGCTCCTACAATGAGCAGTTCTTC.

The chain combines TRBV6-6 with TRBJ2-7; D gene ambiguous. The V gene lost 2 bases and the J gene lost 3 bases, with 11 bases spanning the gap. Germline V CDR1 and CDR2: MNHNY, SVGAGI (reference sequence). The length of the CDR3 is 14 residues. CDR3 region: CASSYPGRIYEQYF. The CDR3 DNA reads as TGTGCCAGCAGTTACCCCGGACGGATCTACGAGCAGTACTTC.

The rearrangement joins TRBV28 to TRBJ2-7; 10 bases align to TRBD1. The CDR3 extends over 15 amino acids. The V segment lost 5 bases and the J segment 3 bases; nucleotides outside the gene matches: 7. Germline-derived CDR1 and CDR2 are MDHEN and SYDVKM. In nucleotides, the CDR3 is TGTGCCAGCAGTACGAAGACAGGGGGCTTCTACGAGCAGTACTTC. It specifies CASSTKTGGFYEQYF.

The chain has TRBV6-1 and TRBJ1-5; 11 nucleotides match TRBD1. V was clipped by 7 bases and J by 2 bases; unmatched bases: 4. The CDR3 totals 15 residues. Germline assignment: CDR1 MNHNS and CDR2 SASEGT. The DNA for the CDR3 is TGTGCCAGCACCGGGACAGGGGGGGGCAATCAGCCCCAGCATTTT. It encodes CASTGTGGGNQPQHF.

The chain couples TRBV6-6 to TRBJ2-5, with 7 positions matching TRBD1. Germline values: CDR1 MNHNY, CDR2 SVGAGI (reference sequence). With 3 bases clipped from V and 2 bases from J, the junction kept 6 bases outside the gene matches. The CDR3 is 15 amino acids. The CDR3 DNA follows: TGTGCCAGCAGTTATTTACAGGGGTTTCAAGAGACCCAGTACTTC. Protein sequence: CASSYLQGFQETQYF.

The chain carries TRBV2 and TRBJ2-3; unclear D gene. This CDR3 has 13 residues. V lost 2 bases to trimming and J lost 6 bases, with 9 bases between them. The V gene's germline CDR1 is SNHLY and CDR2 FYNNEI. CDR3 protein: CASSEPRRDTQYF. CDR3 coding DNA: TGTGCCAGCAGTGAACCTAGAAGGGATACGCAGTATTTT.

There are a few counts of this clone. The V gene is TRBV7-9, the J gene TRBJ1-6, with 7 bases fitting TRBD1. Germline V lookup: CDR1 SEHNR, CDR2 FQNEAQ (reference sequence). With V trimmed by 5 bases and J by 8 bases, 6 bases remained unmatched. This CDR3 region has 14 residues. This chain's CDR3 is CASSGDRVYSPLHF. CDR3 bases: TGTGCCAGCAGCGGAGACAGGGTGTATTCACCCCTCCACTTT.

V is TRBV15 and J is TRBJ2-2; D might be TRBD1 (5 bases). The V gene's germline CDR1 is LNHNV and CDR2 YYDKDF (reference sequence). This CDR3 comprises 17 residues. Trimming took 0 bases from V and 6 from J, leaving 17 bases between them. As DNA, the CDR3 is TGTGCCACCAGCAGAGAAGGCACAGGCGTTCGGGCCGGGGAGCTGTTTTTT. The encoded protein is CATSREGTGVRAGELFF.

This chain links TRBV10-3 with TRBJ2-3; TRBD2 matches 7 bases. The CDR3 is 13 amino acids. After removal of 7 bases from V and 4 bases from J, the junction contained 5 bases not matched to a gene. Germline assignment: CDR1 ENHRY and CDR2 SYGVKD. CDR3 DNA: TGTGCCATCAATGCGGGGGAGGCAGATACGCAGTATTTT. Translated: CAINAGEADTQYF.

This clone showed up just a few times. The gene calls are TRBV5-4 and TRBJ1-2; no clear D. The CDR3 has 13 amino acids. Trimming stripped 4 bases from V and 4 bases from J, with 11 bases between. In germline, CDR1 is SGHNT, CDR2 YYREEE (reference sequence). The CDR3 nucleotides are TGTGCCAGCAGCCCGGAGGGTAGCTATGGCTACACCTTC. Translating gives CASSPEGSYGYTF.

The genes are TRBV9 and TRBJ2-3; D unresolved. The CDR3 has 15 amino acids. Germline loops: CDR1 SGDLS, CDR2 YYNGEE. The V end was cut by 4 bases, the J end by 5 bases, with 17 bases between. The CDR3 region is CASSPGSPKLDTQYF. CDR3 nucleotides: TGTGCCAGCAGCCCAGGTTCCCCGAAGCTAGATACGCAGTATTTT.